A selection of T cell receptor beta chains follows, all from one sample in a study of blood T cell repertoires in COVID-19. The method was immunoSEQ multiplex PCR; TCRdb's version includes in-frame clones alone and lacks a portion of them. Among roughly 100,000 clones listed, roughly 81% were seen once. Sample: peripheral blood. Every receptor here comes from a man aged 40-50 years with active or convalescent COVID-19. Each CDR3 is given with its conserved first and last residue. The D gene is left open where the match is weak. Some rows mark clone size as missing; the rest say once, few, many or name a class of expanded clone.

clone size: NA
J gene: TRBJ2-7
D gene: TRBD1
V gene: TRBV11-2
CDR3 protein: CASSLGQGGAEQYF
CDR3 DNA: TGTGCCAGCAGCCTCGGACAGGGAGGCGCCGAGCAGTACTTC

clone size: few
J gene: TRBJ1-2
D gene: NA
V gene: TRBV18
CDR3 protein: CASSPNRAGGYTF
CDR3 DNA: TGTGCCAGCTCACCGAACAGGGCTGGGGGCTACACCTTC

clone size: NA
J gene: TRBJ2-3
D gene: NA
V gene: TRBV24-1
CDR3 protein: CATSPGLSPDTQYF
CDR3 DNA: TGTGCCACCAGCCCGGGGTTATCGCCAGATACGCAGTATTTT

clone size: NA
J gene: TRBJ1-1
D gene: NA
V gene: TRBV27
CDR3 protein: CASRPSPGNTEAFF
CDR3 DNA: TGTGCCAGCAGACCCTCCCCCGGGAACACTGAAGCTTTCTTT

clone size: NA
J gene: TRBJ2-2
D gene: NA
V gene: TRBV3-1/TRBV3-2
CDR3 protein: CASSQDYGAGELFF
CDR3 DNA: TGTGCCAGCAGCCAAGACTACGGGGCCGGGGAGCTGTTTTTT

clone size: NA
J gene: TRBJ2-7
D gene: NA
V gene: TRBV6-2/TRBV6-3
CDR3 protein: CASSPTGSPSSEQYF
CDR3 DNA: TGTGCCAGCAGTCCCACGGGAAGCCCCTCCAGCGAGCAGTACTTC

clone size: NA
J gene: TRBJ1-4
D gene: TRBD1
V gene: TRBV11-1
CDR3 protein: CASSKDRGVEKLFF
CDR3 DNA: TGTGCCAGCAGCAAGGACAGGGGAGTCGAAAAACTGTTTTTT

clone size: NA
J gene: TRBJ1-6
D gene: NA
V gene: TRBV9
CDR3 protein: CASSVDPLQGYNSPLHF
CDR3 DNA: TGTGCCAGCAGCGTAGACCCCCTACAGGGCTATAATTCACCCCTCCACTTT

clone size: NA
J gene: TRBJ1-1
D gene: NA
V gene: TRBV5-1
CDR3 protein: CASRSGEGVTEAFF
CDR3 DNA: TGCGCCAGCAGGAGCGGGGAGGGGGTTACTGAAGCTTTCTTT

clone size: few
J gene: TRBJ2-7
D gene: TRBD1
V gene: TRBV9
CDR3 protein: CASSVTADRGSYEQYF
CDR3 DNA: TGTGCCAGCAGCGTCACAGCGGACAGGGGTTCCTACGAGCAGTACTTC

clone size: NA
J gene: TRBJ1-5
D gene: TRBD1
V gene: TRBV7-9
CDR3 protein: CASSLGGDRGSNQPQHF
CDR3 DNA: TGTGCCAGCAGCTTAGGAGGAGACAGGGGTAGCAATCAGCCCCAGCATTTT

clone size: NA
J gene: TRBJ1-6
D gene: NA
V gene: TRBV12-3/TRBV12-4
CDR3 protein: CASSLAPNSPLHF
CDR3 DNA: TGTGCCAGCAGTTTAGCTCCAAATTCACCCCTCCACTTT

clone size: NA
J gene: TRBJ1-2
D gene: NA
V gene: TRBV12-1
CDR3 protein: CASSFEVTGSDYGYTF
CDR3 DNA: TGTGCCAGCAGCTTTGAGGTGACAGGGTCGGATTATGGCTACACCTTC

clone size: NA
J gene: TRBJ1-3
D gene: NA
V gene: TRBV3-1/TRBV3-2
CDR3 protein: CASSPPGITGNTIYF
CDR3 DNA: TGTGCCAGCAGCCCCCCAGGGATCACAGGAAACACCATATATTTT

clone size: NA
J gene: TRBJ1-4
D gene: NA
V gene: TRBV4-1
CDR3 protein: CASSHEQVKLFF
CDR3 DNA: TGCGCCAGCAGCCACGAACAGGTGAAACTGTTTTTT

clone size: NA
J gene: TRBJ2-1
D gene: NA
V gene: TRBV9
CDR3 protein: CASSFSGSSYNEQFF
CDR3 DNA: TGTGCCAGCAGCTTTAGCGGAAGCTCCTACAATGAGCAGTTCTTC

clone size: NA
J gene: TRBJ2-7
D gene: NA
V gene: TRBV7-8
CDR3 protein: CASSLAAGLGGYEQYF
CDR3 DNA: TGTGCCAGCAGCTTAGCCGCGGGCTTAGGTGGTTACGAGCAGTACTTC

clone size: NA
J gene: TRBJ2-1
D gene: NA
V gene: TRBV4-2
CDR3 protein: CASSVGGTTNEQFF
CDR3 DNA: TGTGCCAGCAGCGTAGGGGGGACTACCAATGAGCAGTTCTTC

clone size: NA
J gene: TRBJ1-1
D gene: TRBD1
V gene: TRBV29-1
CDR3 protein: CSGGTGGLEGEAFF
CDR3 DNA: TGCAGCGGGGGGACAGGTGGGTTAGAGGGTGAAGCTTTCTTT

clone size: NA
J gene: TRBJ2-5
D gene: NA
V gene: TRBV6-5
CDR3 protein: CASSYTRGRLETQYF
CDR3 DNA: TGTGCCAGCAGTTACACCAGGGGGAGGTTGGAGACCCAGTACTTC

clone size: many
J gene: TRBJ1-2
D gene: NA
V gene: TRBV7-9
CDR3 protein: CASSWVETHKAYGYTF
CDR3 DNA: TGTGCCAGCAGTTGGGTCGAGACACACAAAGCCTATGGCTACACCTTC

clone size: NA
J gene: TRBJ1-1
D gene: TRBD1
V gene: TRBV6-6
CDR3 protein: CASSRPWDRGLYTEAFF
CDR3 DNA: TGTGCCAGCAGCCGACCATGGGACAGGGGGCTGTACACTGAAGCTTTCTTT

clone size: NA
J gene: TRBJ1-3
D gene: NA
V gene: TRBV6-1
CDR3 protein: CASSEDPGSGNTIYF
CDR3 DNA: TGTGCCAGCAGTGAAGATCCAGGGTCTGGAAACACCATATATTTT

clone size: NA
J gene: TRBJ2-7
D gene: NA
V gene: TRBV29-1
CDR3 protein: CSVEIPSSYEQYF
CDR3 DNA: TGCAGCGTTGAAATTCCCAGTTCCTACGAGCAGTACTTC

clone size: NA
J gene: TRBJ2-3
D gene: TRBD2
V gene: TRBV15
CDR3 protein: CATSRDPQAGLTDTQYF
CDR3 DNA: TGTGCCACCAGCAGAGATCCCCAAGCGGGGCTAACAGATACGCAGTATTTT

clone size: NA
J gene: TRBJ1-5
D gene: NA
V gene: TRBV2
CDR3 protein: CASSEGGWGVYSNQPQHF
CDR3 DNA: TGTGCCAGCAGTGAAGGGGGTTGGGGGGTTTATAGCAATCAGCCCCAGCATTTT

clone size: NA
J gene: TRBJ2-2
D gene: NA
V gene: TRBV18
CDR3 protein: CASSPQTTTGELFF
CDR3 DNA: TGTGCCAGCTCACCACAGACTACCACCGGGGAGCTGTTTTTT

clone size: few
J gene: TRBJ1-6
D gene: NA
V gene: TRBV27
CDR3 protein: CASSLDSKSSYNSPLHF
CDR3 DNA: TGTGCCAGCAGTTTGGACAGCAAAAGCTCCTATAATTCACCCCTCCACTTT

clone size: NA
J gene: TRBJ2-3
D gene: NA
V gene: TRBV6-4
CDR3 protein: CASSDSGWGGTDTQYF
CDR3 DNA: TGTGCCAGCAGTGACTCAGGGTGGGGAGGCACAGATACGCAGTATTTT